The 17 T cell receptor beta chains reported below all come from one sample, sequenced in a study of blood T cell repertoires in COVID-19. Using immunoSEQ multiplex PCR, the repertoire was profiled, and TCRdb retains in-frame clones only, with some absent. The sample lists fewer than 200,000 clones, 84% occurring once. Input material: peripheral blood. The receptor source for this set is a middle-aged man who had recovered from COVID-19.

The rearrangement joins TRBV5-4 to TRBJ2-5, with TRBD2 identical over 10 bases. CDR3 length equals 15 residues. Looked up from germline, CDR1 is SGHNT and CDR2 is YYREEE (reference sequence). J lost 6 bases, V lost 2 bases, and 7 bases had no gene match. CDR3 sequence (DNA): TGTGCCAGCAGCTTAGCGGGGGGGAACCAGAAGACCCAGTACTTC. Translation gives CASSLAGGNQKTQYF.

The gene calls are TRBV6-5 and TRBJ1-1; no reliable D call. The germline CDR1 and CDR2 sequences are MNHEY and SVGAGI. The V gene lost 6 bases and the J gene lost 5 bases, with 10 bases spanning the gap. There are 12 residues in the CDR3. The CDR3 nucleotides are TGTGCCAGCAGCCCAGGAGGGACTGAAGCTTTCTTT. This gives the protein CASSPGGTEAFF.

V usage is TRBV3-1 (or the pseudogene TRBV3-2) and J usage is TRBJ1-4, with a tentative D call TRBD1 (6 bases). Per the germline V gene, CDR1 is LGHDT and CDR2 is YNNKEL (reference sequence). Trimming cost V 0 bases and J 8 bases, with 13 bases left between them. The CDR3 has 15 amino acids. The CDR3 bases are TGTGCCAGCAGCCAAGATTTGGACAGTGAGGAAAAACTGTTTTTT. Its protein product is CASSQDLDSEEKLFF.

This chain connects TRBV10-2 to TRBJ2-5, with no clear D. The V gene lost 1 base and the J gene lost 5 bases, with 17 bases spanning the gap. Germline values: CDR1 WSHSY, CDR2 SAAADI. This CDR3 comprises 16 residues. The CDR3 is CASSEFGVHTRETQYF. The DNA for the CDR3 is TGCGCCAGCAGTGAGTTTGGAGTGCACACCCGGGAGACCCAGTACTTC.

The chain joins TRBV9 to TRBJ2-7; 13 bases match TRBD2. CDR1 and CDR2 (germline): SGDLS, YYNGEE. Losses at the gene ends were 4 bases for V and 4 bases for J; bases not matched to a gene: 8. This CDR3 comprises 16 residues. The DNA of the CDR3 is TGTGCCAGCAGCTCCTCCGGGACTAGCGGGGAATACGAGCAGTACTTC. It encodes CASSSSGTSGEYEQYF.

The chain joins TRBV5-1 to TRBJ2-7; 10 bases line up with TRBD1. V shed 2 bases, J shed 1 base, and the junction held 15 bases outside the gene matches. This CDR3 has 19 residues. Germline values: CDR1 SGHRS, CDR2 YFSETQ. CDR3 sequence: CASSLRGTGELGFSYEQYF. In nucleotides, the CDR3 is TGCGCCAGCAGCTTAAGGGGGACAGGGGAGTTGGGATTTTCCTACGAGCAGTACTTC.

The V and J genes are TRBV4-1 and TRBJ2-3; weak D call: TRBD2 (7 bases). Germline CDR1 reads MGHRA; CDR2 reads YSYEKL. There are 15 residues in the CDR3. Trimming stripped 2 bases from V and 5 bases from J, with 14 bases between. Here the CDR3 reads CASSQLGGAGDTQYF. The CDR3 region has the DNA TGCGCCAGCAGCCAACTGGGGGGGGCGGGAGATACGCAGTATTTT.

The rearrangement uses TRBV28 and TRBJ1-1; the D gene is possibly TRBD1 (6 bases). This CDR3 has 14 amino acids. The V end was cut by 2 bases, the J end by 5 bases, with 12 bases between. From germline, CDR1 is MDHEN and CDR2 SYDVKM. As DNA, the CDR3 is TGTGCCAGCAGTTTAAACACAGGGACAACTGAAGCTTTCTTT. Its translation: CASSLNTGTTEAFF.

The chain joins TRBV7-3 to TRBJ2-3; D possibly corresponds to TRBD2 (5 bases). The germline V gene has CDR1 SGHTA and CDR2 FQGTGA. The CDR3 spans 14 residues. Trimming removed 5 bases from V and 4 bases from J, with 13 bases in between. CDR3 amino acids: CASSPYRDADTQYF. The CDR3 DNA sequence: TGTGCCAGCAGCCCCTATCGGGATGCAGATACGCAGTATTTT.

The V gene is TRBV27, the J gene TRBJ2-7, with TRBD2 matching over 7 bases. The CDR3 runs 13 residues. The junction had 5 bases not matched to a gene; V was cut back by 5 bases and J by 4 bases. CDR1 is MNHEY, CDR2 SMNVEV, per germline (reference sequence). Here the CDR3 reads CASSGGDGYEQYF. As DNA, the CDR3 is TGTGCCAGCAGTGGGGGGGACGGGTACGAGCAGTACTTC.

The rearrangement links TRBV4-3 to TRBJ1-2; D unclear. The CDR3 consists of 15 residues. Germline V gene sequence: CDR1 LGHNA, CDR2 YSLEER. The V and J ends lost 1 base and 0 bases respectively, with 9 bases between them. CDR3 sequence reads: CASSQVVEANYGYTF. As DNA, the CDR3 is TGCGCCAGCAGCCAAGTGGTGGAGGCTAACTATGGCTACACCTTC.

The chain combines TRBV10-3 with TRBJ2-2; 9 bases are a match to TRBD2. Germline CDR1 reads ENHRY; CDR2 reads SYGVKD. V trimming: 2 bases; J trimming: 6 bases; junction bases outside the gene matches: 4. This CDR3 has 15 amino acids. CDR3 coding DNA: TGTGCCATCAGTGAGAGGGGACTAGCTGCCGGGGAGCTGTTTTTT. Residues: CAISERGLAAGELFF.

This sequence joins TRBV5-1 and TRBJ2-7; D perhaps matches TRBD1 (5 bases). The CDR3 runs 14 residues. V gave up 3 bases and J gave up 3 bases, with 13 bases separating them. From germline, CDR1 is SGHRS and CDR2 YFSETQ. As DNA, the CDR3 is TGCGCCAGCAGCTCGGCCGACAGATACTACGAGCAGTACTTC. This sequence encodes CASSSADRYYEQYF. Based on the CDR3 plus reference TRBV5-1 and TRBJ2-7, the full variable domain is KAGVTQTPRYLIKTRGQQVTLSCSPISGHRSVSWYQQTPGQGLQFLFEYFSETQRNKGNFPGRFSGRQFSNSRSEMNVSTLELGDSALYLCASSSADRYYEQYFGPGTRLTVT.

The chain joins TRBV28 to TRBJ2-1; 12 bases map to TRBD1. With V trimmed by 5 bases and J by 6 bases, 11 bases remained unmatched. The CDR3 has 17 amino acids. Germline V CDR1 and CDR2: MDHEN, SYDVKM. CDR3 residues: CASSLTGTGGLGNEQFF. In nucleotides, the CDR3 is TGTGCCAGCAGTCTTACCGGGACAGGGGGCCTGGGCAATGAGCAGTTCTTC. Full variable domain (missing parts from reference TRBV28 and TRBJ2-1): DVKVTQSSRYLVKRTGEKVFLECVQDMDHENMFWYRQDPGLGLRLIYFSYDVKMKEKGDIPEGYSVSREKKERFSLILESASTNQTSMYLCASSLTGTGGLGNEQFFGPGTRLTVL.

This chain connects TRBV12-3 or TRBV12-4 to TRBJ1-1, with D perhaps TRBD1 (6 bases). V dropped 4 bases and J dropped 0 bases, with 6 bases sitting between them. CDR3 size: 13 residues. CDR3 sequence (DNA): TGTGCCAGCAGTTCAGGGGTGAACACTGAAGCTTTCTTT. Translating gives CASSSGVNTEAFF.

The table lists this clone with many counts. V and J are TRBV9 and TRBJ2-2, with D hard to call. Germline V gene data show CDR1 as SGDLS and CDR2 as YYNGEE. Trimming cost V 2 bases and J 1 base, with 6 bases left between them. The CDR3 sequence is 14 residues long. The CDR3 nucleotides are TGTGCCAGCAGCGTCAGACAGAACACCGGGGAGCTGTTTTTT. Protein sequence: CASSVRQNTGELFF.

The rearrangement joins TRBV7-2 to TRBJ2-7; TRBD2 matches 7 bases. Looked up from germline, CDR1 is SGHTA and CDR2 is FQGNSA. Losses at the gene ends were 5 bases for V and 0 bases for J; bases not matched to a gene: 4. CDR3 length equals 14 residues. CDR3 loop: CASSVTSNSYEQYF. The DNA for the CDR3 is TGTGCCAGCAGCGTGACTAGCAACTCCTACGAGCAGTACTTC.